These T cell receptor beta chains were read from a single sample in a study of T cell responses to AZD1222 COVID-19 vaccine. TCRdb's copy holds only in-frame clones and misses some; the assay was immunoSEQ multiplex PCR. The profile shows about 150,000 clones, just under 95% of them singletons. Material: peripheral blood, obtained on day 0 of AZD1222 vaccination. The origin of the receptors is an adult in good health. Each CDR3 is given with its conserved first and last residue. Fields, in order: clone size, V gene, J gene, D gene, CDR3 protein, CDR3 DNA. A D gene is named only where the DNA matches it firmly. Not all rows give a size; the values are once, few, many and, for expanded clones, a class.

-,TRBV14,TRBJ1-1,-,CASSQDRTGLSAFF,TGTGCCAGCAGCCAAGATAGGACGGGATTGTCAGCTTTCTTT
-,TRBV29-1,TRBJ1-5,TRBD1,CSVTFTGGASNQPQHF,TGCAGCGTAACGTTCACAGGGGGCGCAAGCAATCAGCCCCAGCATTTT
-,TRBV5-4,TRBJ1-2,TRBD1,CASSTETGGANYGYTF,TGTGCCAGCAGCACCGAAACAGGGGGCGCGAACTATGGCTACACCTTC
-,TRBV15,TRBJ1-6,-,CATSRGGNSPLHF,TGTGCCACCAGCCGAGGGGGGAATTCACCCCTCCACTTT
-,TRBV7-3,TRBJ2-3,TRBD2,CASSKGTSGTTDTQYF,TGTGCCAGCAGCAAAGGGACTAGCGGGACCACAGATACGCAGTATTTT
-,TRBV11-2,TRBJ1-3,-,CASSLSLSSGNTIYF,TGTGCCAGCAGCTTAAGCCTAAGCTCTGGAAACACCATATATTTT
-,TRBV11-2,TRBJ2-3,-,CASSLERVGGAADTQYF,TGTGCCAGCAGCTTAGAGAGAGTTGGGGGCGCCGCAGATACGCAGTATTTT
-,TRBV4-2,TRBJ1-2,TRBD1,CASSQDELGRGYSGYTF,TGTGCCAGCAGCCAAGATGAATTAGGCAGGGGGTACAGTGGCTACACCTTC
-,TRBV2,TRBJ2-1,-,CASSQERWGNEQFF,TGTGCCAGCAGTCAGGAGCGGTGGGGCAATGAGCAGTTCTTC
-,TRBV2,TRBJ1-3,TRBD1,CASSRTGPLGNTIYF,TGTGCCAGCAGCCGGACAGGCCCCCTGGGAAACACCATATATTTT
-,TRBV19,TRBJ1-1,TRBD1,CASSPQGRYEAFF,TGTGCCAGTAGTCCACAGGGGAGGTATGAAGCTTTCTTT
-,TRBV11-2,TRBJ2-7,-,CASSGLGGEQYF,TGTGCCAGCAGCGGCCTAGGGGGCGAGCAGTACTTC
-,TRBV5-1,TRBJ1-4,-,CASSPSRGDFEKLFF,TGCGCCAGCAGCCCCTCTCGGGGCGATTTTGAAAAACTGTTTTTT
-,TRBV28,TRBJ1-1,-,CASSLHRVHWDTEAFF,TGTGCCAGCAGTTTACACAGGGTCCATTGGGACACTGAAGCTTTCTTT
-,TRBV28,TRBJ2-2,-,CASSPPLAENTGELFF,TGTGCCAGCAGTCCCCCCCTAGCTGAGAACACCGGGGAGCTGTTTTTT
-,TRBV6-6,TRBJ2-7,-,CASSYLQGGYEQYF,TGTGCCAGCAGTTACTTACAGGGGGGGTACGAGCAGTACTTC
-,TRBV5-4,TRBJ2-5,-,CASSGPLALETKYF,TGTGCCAGCAGCGGTCCTCTAGCCTTAGAGACCAAGTACTTC
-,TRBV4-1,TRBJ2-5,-,CASSRLGTTQETQYF,TGCGCCAGCAGCCGGTTGGGGACCACACAAGAGACCCAGTACTTC
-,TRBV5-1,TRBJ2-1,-,CASSLDPGLLYNEQFF,TGCGCCAGCAGCTTGGATCCGGGACTCCTTTACAATGAGCAGTTCTTC
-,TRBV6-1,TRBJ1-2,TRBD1,CASSEAISRSRDRVYINYGYTF,TGTGCCAGCAGTGAAGCAATATCGAGGTCGAGGGACAGGGTCTATATTAACTATGGCTACACCTTC
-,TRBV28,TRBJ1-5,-,CATTGQVNQPQHF,TGTGCCACCACAGGCCAGGTGAATCAGCCCCAGCATTTT
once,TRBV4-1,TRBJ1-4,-,CASSLRLPTNEKLFF,TGCGCCAGCAGCCTCCGACTCCCAACTAATGAAAAACTGTTTTTT
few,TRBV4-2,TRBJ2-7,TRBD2,CASSPEVLAGDEQYF,TGTGCCAGCAGCCCTGAAGTACTAGCGGGAGACGAGCAGTACTTC
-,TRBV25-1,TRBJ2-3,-,CASSEWPSDTQYF,TGTGCCAGCAGTGAATGGCCTTCGGATACGCAGTATTTT
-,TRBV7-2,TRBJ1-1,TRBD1,CASSFGVGRDRGTEAFF,TGTGCCAGCAGCTTTGGGGTTGGTCGGGACAGGGGTACTGAAGCTTTCTTT
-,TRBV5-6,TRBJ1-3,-,CASTNPLSGNTIYF,TGTGCCAGCACCAACCCCCTCTCTGGAAACACCATATATTTT
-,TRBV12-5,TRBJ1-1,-,CASGLALMNTEAFF,TGTGCTAGTGGTTTGGCCCTAATGAACACTGAAGCTTTCTTT
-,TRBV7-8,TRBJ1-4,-,CASSLARGLANEKLFF,TGTGCCAGCAGCTTAGCGCGGGGATTGGCTAATGAAAAACTGTTTTTT
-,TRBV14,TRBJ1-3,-,CASSQVNSGNTIYF,TGTGCCAGCAGCCAAGTCAACTCTGGAAACACCATATATTTT
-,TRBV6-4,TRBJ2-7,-,CASSPTWGAGPYEQYF,TGTGCCAGCAGCCCAACGTGGGGAGCAGGTCCCTACGAGCAGTACTTC
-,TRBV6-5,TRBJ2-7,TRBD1,CASTWGQGFYEQYF,TGTGCCAGCACCTGGGGACAGGGGTTCTACGAGCAGTACTTC
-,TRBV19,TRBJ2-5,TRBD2,CASSISGGAETQYF,TGTGCCAGTAGTATCTCCGGGGGGGCTGAGACCCAGTACTTC
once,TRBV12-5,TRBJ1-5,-,CASGLGQGNQPQHF,TGTGCTAGTGGGTTGGGCCAGGGCAATCAGCCCCAGCATTTT
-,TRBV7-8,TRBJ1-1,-,CASSLPPWVNTEAFF,TGTGCCAGCAGCCTCCCCCCTTGGGTGAACACTGAAGCTTTCTTT
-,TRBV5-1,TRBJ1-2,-,CASSQGTSSYYGYTF,TGCGCCAGCAGTCAAGGGACTTCGTCCTACTATGGCTACACCTTC
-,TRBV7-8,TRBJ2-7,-,CASSRERLGRTYEQYF,TGTGCCAGCAGCCGAGAAAGGCTGGGACGGACCTACGAGCAGTACTTC